The T cell receptor (beta chain) described here comes from a study of cytomegalovirus exposure and HLA in healthy donors. Vbeta (60) and Jbeta (13) primers were used in the PCR. Assay used: immunoSEQ multiplex PCR; TCRdb lists only in-frame clones, some missing. Here the sample spans hundreds of thousands of clones, 75% to 80% being singletons. V lost 4 bases and J lost 10, with 11 bases in between. The CDR3 consists of 12 residues. Germline CDR1 and CDR2: SGHDN and FVKESK. V is TRBV14 and J is TRBJ2-1; perhaps TRBD2 as D (6 bases). Sequencing was done on a sample of PBMCs. The source of this sequence is a man between 18 and 35 years old in good health and CMV-seronegative. CDR3 in DNA: TGTGCCAGCAGCCGGGACGCGGGGGAGCAGTTCTTC. Amino acids: CASSRDAGEQFF.